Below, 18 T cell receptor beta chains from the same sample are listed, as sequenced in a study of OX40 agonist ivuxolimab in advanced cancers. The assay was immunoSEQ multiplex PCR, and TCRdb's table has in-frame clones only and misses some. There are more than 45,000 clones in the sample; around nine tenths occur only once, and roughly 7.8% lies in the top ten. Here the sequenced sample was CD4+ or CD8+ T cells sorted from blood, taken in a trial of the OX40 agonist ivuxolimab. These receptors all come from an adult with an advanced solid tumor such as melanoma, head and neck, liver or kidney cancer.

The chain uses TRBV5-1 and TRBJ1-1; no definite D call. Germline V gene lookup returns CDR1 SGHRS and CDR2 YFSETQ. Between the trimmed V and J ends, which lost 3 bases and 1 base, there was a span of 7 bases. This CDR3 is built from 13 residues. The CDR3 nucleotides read TGCGCCAGCAGCTCCCAGTGGAACACTGAAGCTTTCTTT. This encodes CASSSQWNTEAFF. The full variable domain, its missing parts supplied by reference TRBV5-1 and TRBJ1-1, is KAGVTQTPRYLIKTRGQQVTLSCSPISGHRSVSWYQQTPGQGLQFLFEYFSETQRNKGNFPGRFSGRQFSNSRSEMNVSTLELGDSALYLCASSSQWNTEAFFGQGTRLTVV.

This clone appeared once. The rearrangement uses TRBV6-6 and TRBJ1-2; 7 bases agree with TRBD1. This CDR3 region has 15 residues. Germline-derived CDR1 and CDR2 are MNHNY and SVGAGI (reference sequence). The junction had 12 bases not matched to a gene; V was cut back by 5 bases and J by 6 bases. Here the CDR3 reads CASSPLEDRPNGYTF. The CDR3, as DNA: TGTGCCAGCAGTCCCCTAGAGGACAGGCCCAATGGCTACACCTTC.

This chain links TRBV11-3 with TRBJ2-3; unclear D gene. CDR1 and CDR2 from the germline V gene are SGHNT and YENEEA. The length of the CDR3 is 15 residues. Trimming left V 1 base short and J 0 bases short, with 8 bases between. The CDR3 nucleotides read TGTGCCAGCAGCTTAGGCGGATCTAGCACAGATACGCAGTATTTT. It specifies CASSLGGSSTDTQYF. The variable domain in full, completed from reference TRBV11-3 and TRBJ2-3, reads EAGVVQSPRYKIIEKKQPVAFWCNPISGHNTLYWYLQNLGQGPELLIRYENEEAVDDSQLPKDRFSAERLKGVDSTLKIQPAELGDSAVYLCASSLGGSSTDTQYFGPGTRLTVL.

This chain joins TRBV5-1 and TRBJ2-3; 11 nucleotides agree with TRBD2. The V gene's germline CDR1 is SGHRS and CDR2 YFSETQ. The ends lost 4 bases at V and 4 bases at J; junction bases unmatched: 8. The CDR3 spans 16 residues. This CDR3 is CASSQIAGGLPDTQYF. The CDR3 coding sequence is TGCGCCAGCAGCCAAATAGCGGGAGGGTTACCAGATACGCAGTATTTT.

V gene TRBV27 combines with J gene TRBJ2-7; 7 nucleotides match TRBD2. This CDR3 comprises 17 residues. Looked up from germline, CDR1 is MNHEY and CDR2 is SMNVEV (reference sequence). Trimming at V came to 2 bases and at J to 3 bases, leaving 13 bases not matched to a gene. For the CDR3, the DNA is TGTGCCAGCAGTTTAGGGTGGGGGTCTAGCGGTCTCTACGAGCAGTACTTC. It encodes CASSLGWGSSGLYEQYF.

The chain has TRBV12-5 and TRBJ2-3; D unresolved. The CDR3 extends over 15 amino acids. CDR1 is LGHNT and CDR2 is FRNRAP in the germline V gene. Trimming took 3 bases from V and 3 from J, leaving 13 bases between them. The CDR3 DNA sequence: TGTGCTAGTGGTTTAGGAGCTTTCGAGACAGATACGCAGTATTTT. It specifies CASGLGAFETDTQYF.

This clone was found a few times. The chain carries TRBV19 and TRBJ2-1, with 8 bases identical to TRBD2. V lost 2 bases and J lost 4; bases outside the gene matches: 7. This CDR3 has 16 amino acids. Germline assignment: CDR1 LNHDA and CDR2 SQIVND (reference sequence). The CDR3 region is CASSIRSGGGYNEQFF. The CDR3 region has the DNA TGTGCCAGTAGTATACGAAGCGGGGGAGGGTACAATGAGCAGTTCTTC.

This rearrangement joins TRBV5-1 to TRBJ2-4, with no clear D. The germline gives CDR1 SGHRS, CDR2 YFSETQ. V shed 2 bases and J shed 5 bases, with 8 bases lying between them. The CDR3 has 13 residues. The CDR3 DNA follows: TGCGCCAGCAGCTTTAGCAGTCAAAACATTCAGTACTTC. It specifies CASSFSSQNIQYF.

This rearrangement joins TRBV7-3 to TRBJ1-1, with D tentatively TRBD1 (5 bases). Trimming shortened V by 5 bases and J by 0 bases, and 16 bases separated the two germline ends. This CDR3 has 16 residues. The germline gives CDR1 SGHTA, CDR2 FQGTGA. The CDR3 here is CASSAGLLPMNTEAFF. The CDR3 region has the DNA TGTGCCAGCAGCGCGGGACTTCTACCCATGAACACTGAAGCTTTCTTT. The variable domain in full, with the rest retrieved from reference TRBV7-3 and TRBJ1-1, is GAGVSQTPSNKVTEKGKYVELRCDPISGHTALYWYRQSLGQGPEFLIYFQGTGAADDSGLPNDRFFAVRPEGSVSTLKIQRTERGDSAVYLCASSAGLLPMNTEAFFGQGTRLTVV.

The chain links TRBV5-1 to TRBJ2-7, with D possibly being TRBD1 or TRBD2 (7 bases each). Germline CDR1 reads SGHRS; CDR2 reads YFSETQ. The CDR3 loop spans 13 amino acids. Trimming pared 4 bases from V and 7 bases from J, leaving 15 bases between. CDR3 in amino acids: CASSVGTAGEQYF. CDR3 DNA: TGCGCCAGCAGCGTTGGGACAGCGGGGGAGCAGTACTTC.

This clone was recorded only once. The CDR3 region is CASSRGSSGTILTDTQYF. CDR3 nucleotides: TGTGCCAGCTCACGCGGATCTTCCGGGACTATCCTCACAGATACGCAGTATTTT. This chain joins TRBV18 and TRBJ2-3, with TRBD2 matching 7 bases. The CDR3 sequence is 18 residues long. Germline V CDR1 and CDR2: KGHSH, LQKENI. Trimming removed 4 bases from V and 2 bases from J; junction bases left unmatched: 15.

This chain's CDR3 is CASGNSVITDTQYF. The CDR3 nucleotides are TGTGCCAGCGGGAATAGCGTGATCACAGATACGCAGTATTTT. This chain uses TRBV2 with TRBJ2-3, with D possibly matching TRBD2 (5 bases). This CDR3 region has 14 residues. Trimming left V 8 bases short and J 2 bases short, with 14 bases between. Germline CDR1 SNHLY, CDR2 FYNNEI.

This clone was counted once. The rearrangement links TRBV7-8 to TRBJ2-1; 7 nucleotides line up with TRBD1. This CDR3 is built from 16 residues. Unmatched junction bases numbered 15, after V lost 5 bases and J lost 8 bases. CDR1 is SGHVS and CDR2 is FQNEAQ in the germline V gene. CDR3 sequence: CASSLPGQIRPHEQFF. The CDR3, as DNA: TGTGCCAGCAGCCTGCCGGGACAGATACGTCCCCATGAGCAGTTCTTC.

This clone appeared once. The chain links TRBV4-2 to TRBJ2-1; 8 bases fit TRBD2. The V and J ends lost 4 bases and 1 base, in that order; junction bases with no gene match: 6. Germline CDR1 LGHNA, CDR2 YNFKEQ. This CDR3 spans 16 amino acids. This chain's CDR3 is CASSLQTSVSYNEQFF. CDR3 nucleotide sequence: TGTGCCAGCAGCCTCCAGACTAGCGTATCCTACAATGAGCAGTTCTTC.

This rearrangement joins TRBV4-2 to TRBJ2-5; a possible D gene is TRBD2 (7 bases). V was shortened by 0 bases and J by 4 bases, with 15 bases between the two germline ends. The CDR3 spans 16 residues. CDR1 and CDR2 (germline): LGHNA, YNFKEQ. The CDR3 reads CASSQDLARGGETQYF. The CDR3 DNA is TGTGCCAGCAGCCAAGATTTGGCTAGGGGGGGAGAGACCCAGTACTTC.

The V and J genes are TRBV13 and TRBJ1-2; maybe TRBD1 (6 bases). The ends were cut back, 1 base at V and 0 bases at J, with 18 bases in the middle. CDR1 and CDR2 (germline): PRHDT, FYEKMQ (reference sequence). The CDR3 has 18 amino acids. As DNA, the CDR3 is TGTGCCAGCAGCTTAGCCCCCCTAAGGGGGGGCCCTAACTATGGCTACACCTTC. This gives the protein CASSLAPLRGGPNYGYTF.

CDR3 DNA sequence: TGTGCCAGTAGTAAGTTAGCGGGAGCCGATACGCAGTATTTT. Translated, it gives CASSKLAGADTQYF. The chain links TRBV19 to TRBJ2-3, with 9 bases fitting TRBD2. The CDR3 covers 14 residues. Looked up from germline, CDR1 is LNHDA and CDR2 is SQIVND (reference sequence). With V trimmed by 4 bases and J by 6 bases, 5 bases remained unmatched.

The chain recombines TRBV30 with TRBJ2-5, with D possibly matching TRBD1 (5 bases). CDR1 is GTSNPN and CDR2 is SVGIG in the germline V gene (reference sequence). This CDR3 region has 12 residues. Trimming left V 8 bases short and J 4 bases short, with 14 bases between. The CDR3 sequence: CAASRQGETQYF. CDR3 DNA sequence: TGTGCCGCGTCGCGGCAGGGAGAGACCCAGTACTTC.